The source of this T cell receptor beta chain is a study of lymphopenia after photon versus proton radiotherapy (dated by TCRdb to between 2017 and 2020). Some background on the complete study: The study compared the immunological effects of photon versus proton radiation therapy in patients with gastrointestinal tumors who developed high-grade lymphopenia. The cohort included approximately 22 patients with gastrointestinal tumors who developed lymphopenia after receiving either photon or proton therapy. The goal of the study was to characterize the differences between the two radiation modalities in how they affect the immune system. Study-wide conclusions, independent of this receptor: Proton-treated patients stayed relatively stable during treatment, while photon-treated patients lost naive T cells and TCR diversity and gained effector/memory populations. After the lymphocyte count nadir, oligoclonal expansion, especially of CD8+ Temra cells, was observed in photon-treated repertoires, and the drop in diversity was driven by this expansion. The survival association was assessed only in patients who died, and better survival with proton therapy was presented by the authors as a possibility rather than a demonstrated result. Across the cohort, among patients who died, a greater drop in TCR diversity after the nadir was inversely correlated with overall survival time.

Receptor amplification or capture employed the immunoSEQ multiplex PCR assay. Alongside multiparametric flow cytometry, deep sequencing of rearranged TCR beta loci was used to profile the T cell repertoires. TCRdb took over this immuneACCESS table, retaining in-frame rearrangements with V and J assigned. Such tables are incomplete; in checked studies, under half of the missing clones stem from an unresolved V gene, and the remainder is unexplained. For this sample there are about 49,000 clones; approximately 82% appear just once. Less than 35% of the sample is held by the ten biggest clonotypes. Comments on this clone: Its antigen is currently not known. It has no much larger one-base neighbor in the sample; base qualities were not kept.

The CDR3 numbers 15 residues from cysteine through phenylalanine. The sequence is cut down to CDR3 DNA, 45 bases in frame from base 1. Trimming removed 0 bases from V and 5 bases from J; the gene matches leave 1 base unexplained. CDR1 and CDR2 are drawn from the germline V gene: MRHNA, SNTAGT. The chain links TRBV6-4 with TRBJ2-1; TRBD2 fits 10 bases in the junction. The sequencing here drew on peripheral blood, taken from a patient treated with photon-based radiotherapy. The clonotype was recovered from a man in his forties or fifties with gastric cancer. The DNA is TGTGCCAGCAGTGACTCTACTAGCGGGAACAATGAGCAGTTCTTC. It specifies CASSDSTSGNNEQFF.